The next 10 T cell receptor beta chains were all read from a single sample in a study of spatial heterogeneity in lung cancer. TCRdb ran MiXCR on the 5' RACE reads and lists one entry per CDR3 protein. Of some 30,000 distinct CDR3 sequences in the sample, roughly 5.4% were seen once. Time point specified: blood at routine non-recurrence follow-up after resection. Here the sequenced sample was PBMCs, taken at follow-up. These receptors were collected from a female donor with early-stage non-small cell lung cancer.

This clonotype was recorded at least ten times. J is TRBJ2-3 and V is TRBV4-2; D might be TRBD1 (6 bases). This CDR3 region has 14 residues. Germline CDR1 reads LGHNA; CDR2 reads YNFKEQ. The V gene lost 0 bases and the J gene lost 6 bases, with 10 bases spanning the gap. In nucleotides, the CDR3 is TGTGCCAGCAGCCAAGAGGACAGACTGGATACGCAGTATTTT. It codes for CASSQEDRLDTQYF.

This clonotype was seen a handful of times. The chain is built from TRBV20-1 and TRBJ1-5, with D perhaps matching TRBD1 (5 bases). The germline V gene has CDR1 DFQATT and CDR2 SNEGSKA (reference sequence). This CDR3 is built from 12 residues. V shed 5 bases and J shed 5 bases, with 10 bases lying between them. In nucleotides, the CDR3 is TGCAGTGCTGGGGGAGGTGATCAGCCCCAGCATTTT. Protein: CSAGGGDQPQHF.

At least ten counts were recorded for this clonotype. This rearrangement joins TRBV28 to TRBJ1-1, with D possibly matching TRBD1 (6 bases). V lost 4 bases to trimming and J lost 1 base, with 13 bases between them. This CDR3 contains 15 residues. Germline CDR1 is MDHEN and CDR2 is SYDVKM. CDR3 region: CASSSLQGPNTEAFF. In DNA form, the CDR3 reads TGTGCCAGCAGTTCCCTACAGGGTCCGAACACTGAAGCTTTCTTT. Complete variable domain (other parts from reference TRBV28 and TRBJ1-1): DVKVTQSSRYLVKRTGEKVFLECVQDMDHENMFWYRQDPGLGLRLIYFSYDVKMKEKGDIPEGYSVSREKKERFSLILESASTNQTSMYLCASSSLQGPNTEAFFGQGTRLTVV.

Ten or more counts support this clonotype. The V call is TRBV27, the J call TRBJ1-1; D is unresolved. The CDR3 is 14 amino acids. CDR1 is MNHEY, CDR2 SMNVEV, per germline (reference sequence). V was shortened by 3 bases and J by 5 bases, with 13 bases between the two germline ends. CDR3 nucleotide sequence: TGTGCCAGCAGTTTGTATGGCGGTCGGACTGAAGCTTTCTTT. Its translation is CASSLYGGRTEAFF.

This clonotype was detected many times. The chain employs TRBV24-1 and TRBJ1-2; D is perhaps TRBD1 (6 bases). Germline assignment: CDR1 KGHDR and CDR2 SFDVKD. This CDR3 is 14 amino acids long. Trimming left V 3 bases short and J 5 bases short, with 12 bases between. The CDR3 is CATSDRTQGYGYTF. The CDR3 coding sequence is TGTGCCACCAGTGATCGGACTCAGGGGTATGGCTACACCTTC.

This clonotype has ten or more counts. This chain uses TRBV6-5 with TRBJ2-5; D is possibly TRBD2 (5 bases). Trimming shortened V by 4 bases and J by 2 bases, and 11 bases separated the two germline ends. The CDR3 contains 14 residues. Germline-derived CDR1 and CDR2 are MNHEY and SVGAGI. The CDR3 spells CASSLSTMQETQYF. CDR3 DNA: TGTGCCAGCAGTTTGTCGACTATGCAAGAGACCCAGTACTTC.

The CDR3 DNA sequence: TGTGCCACCACCGGGCGGCAGTATTTT. It specifies CATTGRQYF. The V and J genes are TRBV7-8 and TRBJ2-3; D ambiguous. V shed 10 bases and J shed 11 bases, with 10 bases lying between them. The CDR3 contains 9 residues. Germline V CDR1 and CDR2: SGHVS, FQNEAQ. The whole variable domain, remainder taken from reference TRBV7-8 and TRBJ2-3, is GAGVSQSPRYKVAKRGQDVALRCDPISGHVSLFWYQQALGQGPEFLTYFQNEAQLDKSGLPSDRFFAERPEGSVSTLKIQRTQQEDSAVYLCATTGRQYFGPGTRLTVL.

This clonotype was recorded at least ten times. The J gene is TRBJ2-1, the V gene TRBV20-1; 7 bases are shared with TRBD2. This CDR3 is 14 amino acids long. The trim removed 3 bases at V and 7 bases at J, leaving 9 bases unmatched. Germline assignment: CDR1 DFQATT and CDR2 SNEGSKA (reference sequence). CDR3 loop: CSASKGGSGNEQFF. For the CDR3, the DNA is TGCAGTGCTAGTAAAGGAGGTAGCGGGAATGAGCAGTTCTTC.

This rearrangement joins TRBV6-8 to TRBJ2-2; D gene uncertain. The V and J ends lost 2 bases and 3 bases respectively, with 4 bases between them. The CDR3 consists of 13 residues. Per germline, CDR1 MNHGY and CDR2 SAAAGT. For the CDR3, the DNA is TGTGCCAGCAGTTACGGGGACACCGGGGAGCTGTTTTTT. Protein sequence: CASSYGDTGELFF.

A few counts support this clonotype. This chain joins TRBV4-3 and TRBJ1-1; D is undetermined. The CDR3 consists of 14 residues. Trimming took 3 bases from V and 1 from J, leaving 9 bases between them. Per germline, CDR1 LGHNA and CDR2 YSLEER. The chain's CDR3 is CASSQKVQNTEAFF. CDR3 sequence (DNA): TGCGCCAGCAGCCAGAAGGTACAGAACACTGAAGCTTTCTTT.